Here is one TCR beta chain with its context. Its antigen is undetermined. The data were obtained in a study of response to subunit inactivated influenza vaccine. MiXCR was run by TCRdb on the RT-PCR reads, yielding one entry per CDR3 protein. The repertoire holds about 520,000 distinct CDR3 sequences, less than 30% seen once, with around 2% in the top ten. Overall study findings and caveats: The study's authors posited that every seasonal influenza vaccination enlists few new T cells.

Trimming took off 1 base at V and 1 base at J, with 5 bases between the two ends. Germline V gene data show CDR1 as SGDLS and CDR2 as YYNGEE. The CDR3 is 14 residues long. The origin of this receptor is a man in his fifties or sixties who received an inactivated influenza vaccine. The chain recombines TRBV9 with TRBJ2-2; D unclear. The specimen comprised CD4+ T cells sorted from PBMCs, sampled about 5 days after vaccination. This CDR3 is CASSVFRNTGELFF. In DNA form, the CDR3 reads TGTGCCAGCAGCGTATTCAGGAACACCGGGGAGCTGTTTTTT.